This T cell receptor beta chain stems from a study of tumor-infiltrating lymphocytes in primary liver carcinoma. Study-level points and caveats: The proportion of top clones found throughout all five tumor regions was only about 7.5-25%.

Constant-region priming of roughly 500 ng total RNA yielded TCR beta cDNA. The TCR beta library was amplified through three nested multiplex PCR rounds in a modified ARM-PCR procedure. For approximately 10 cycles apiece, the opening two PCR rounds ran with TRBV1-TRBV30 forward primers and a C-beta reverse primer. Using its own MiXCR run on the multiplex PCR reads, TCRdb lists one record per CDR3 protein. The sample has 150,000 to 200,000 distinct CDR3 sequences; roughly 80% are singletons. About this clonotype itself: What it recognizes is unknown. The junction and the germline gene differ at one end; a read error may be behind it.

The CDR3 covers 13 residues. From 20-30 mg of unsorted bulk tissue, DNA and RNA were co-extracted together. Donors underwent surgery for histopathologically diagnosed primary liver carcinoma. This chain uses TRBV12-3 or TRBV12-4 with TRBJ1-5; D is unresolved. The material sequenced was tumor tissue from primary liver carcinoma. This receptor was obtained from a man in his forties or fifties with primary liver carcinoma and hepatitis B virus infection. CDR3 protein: CANGLRPHQPQDF. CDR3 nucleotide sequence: TGTGCCAACGGCCTTCGGCCTCATCAGCCCCAGGATTTT.